What follows are 21 T cell receptor beta chains derived from one specimen sequenced in a study of blood T cell repertoires in COVID-19. Some clones are missing from TCRdb's copy, which holds only in-frame ones; the method was immunoSEQ multiplex PCR. The table has more than 80,000 clones, 70% to 90% seen once. The sequenced sample consisted of peripheral blood. The receptors shown here come from a woman aged 80 or older with COVID-19, enrolled during active disease.

The V call is TRBV18, the J call TRBJ2-1, with 9 bases fitting TRBD2. The CDR3 runs 16 residues. Unmatched junction bases numbered 7, after V lost 2 bases and J lost 5 bases. Germline V CDR1 and CDR2: KGHSH, LQKENI. Here the CDR3 DNA reads TGTGCCAGCTCACCATTCGGGGCTAGCGGGAACAATGAGCAGTTCTTC. It encodes CASSPFGASGNNEQFF.

The chain recombines TRBV6-5 with TRBJ1-1; no clear D. CDR3 length: 13 residues. In germline, CDR1 is MNHEY, CDR2 SVGAGI. Trimming took 4 bases from V and 5 from J, leaving 11 bases between them. CDR3 loop: CASSSSGLTEAFF. DNA for the CDR3: TGTGCCAGCAGTTCGTCGGGGTTGACTGAAGCTTTCTTT.

The J gene is TRBJ2-3, the V gene TRBV9; TRBD2 matches at 8 bases. This CDR3 is built from 16 residues. The junction had 6 bases not matched to a gene; V was cut back by 0 bases and J by 3 bases. Per germline, CDR1 SGDLS and CDR2 YYNGEE. As DNA, the CDR3 is TGTGCCAGCAGCGTAGGGGCGGGAGGAGGGACAGATACGCAGTATTTT. Protein: CASSVGAGGGTDTQYF.

The chain joins TRBV28 to TRBJ2-2; D gene unclear. Germline V gene sequence: CDR1 MDHEN, CDR2 SYDVKM. Trimming cost V 3 bases and J 2 bases, with 4 bases left between them. The CDR3 length is 13 residues. CDR3 bases: TGTGCCAGCAGTTTTTCAAACACCGGGGAGCTGTTTTTT. Amino acid sequence: CASSFSNTGELFF.

The rearrangement links TRBV20-1 to TRBJ1-2; TRBD1 agrees at 8 bases. Germline V CDR1 and CDR2: DFQATT, SNEGSKA (reference sequence). This CDR3 region has 12 residues. V trimming: 3 bases; J trimming: 5 bases; junction bases outside the gene matches: 2. The CDR3 DNA is TGCAGTGCTAGTCAGGGGGCTTATGGCTACACCTTC. Translating gives CSASQGAYGYTF.

The chain couples TRBV11-2 to TRBJ2-1; D may be TRBD1 (5 bases). Trimming stripped 6 bases from V and 3 bases from J, with 12 bases between. The germline V gene has CDR1 SGHAT and CDR2 FQNNGV. The CDR3 extends over 14 amino acids. CDR3 loop: CASSDRQFYNEQFF. The CDR3 DNA follows: TGTGCCAGCAGTGATAGACAGTTCTACAATGAGCAGTTCTTC.

The chain links TRBV7-8 to TRBJ2-7; D gene ambiguous. The CDR3 covers 14 residues. Germline V gene sequence: CDR1 SGHVS, CDR2 FQNEAQ. V was trimmed by 3 bases and J by 1 base, leaving 10 bases between them. The CDR3 reads CASSFLDTSYEQYF. The CDR3 bases are TGTGCCAGCAGCTTCTTAGACACTTCCTACGAGCAGTACTTC. The variable domain in full, completed from reference TRBV7-8 and TRBJ2-7, reads GAGVSQSPRYKVAKRGQDVALRCDPISGHVSLFWYQQALGQGPEFLTYFQNEAQLDKSGLPSDRFFAERPEGSVSTLKIQRTQQEDSAVYLCASSFLDTSYEQYFGPGTRLTVT.

V and J are TRBV2 and TRBJ2-7; 7 nucleotides match TRBD2. Germline assignment: CDR1 SNHLY and CDR2 FYNNEI. V lost 4 bases and J lost 9; bases outside the gene matches: 3. This CDR3 region has 11 residues. The DNA for the CDR3 is TGTGCCAGCAGTGGGACTAGTTGGCAGTACTTC. Protein sequence: CASSGTSWQYF.

V usage is TRBV5-4 and J usage is TRBJ1-2, with D possibly matching TRBD1 (5 bases). Germline CDR1 and CDR2: SGHNT and YYREEE (reference sequence). The length of the CDR3 is 12 residues. V lost 10 bases and J lost 6, with 16 bases in between. The CDR3 region has the DNA TGTGCCGCAGGGCGGGGGATGGATGGCTACACCTTC. As protein: CAAGRGMDGYTF.

The J gene is TRBJ1-6, the V gene TRBV3-1 (or the pseudogene TRBV3-2); TRBD1 matches at 8 bases. Trimming took 3 bases from V and 9 from J; bases not matched to a gene: 10. This CDR3 region has 16 residues. Germline V gene sequence: CDR1 LGHDT, CDR2 YNNKEL (reference sequence). The CDR3 DNA sequence: TGTGCCAGCAGCCAGGACAGGGACCCAAAATTTTCACCCCTCCACTTT. Protein product: CASSQDRDPKFSPLHF.

This clone turned up a few times. The chain recombines TRBV5-1 with TRBJ2-5, with 7 nucleotides matching TRBD2. The CDR3 covers 15 residues. Germline CDR1 and CDR2: SGHRS and YFSETQ. The ends lost 4 bases at V and 5 bases at J; junction bases unmatched: 11. This CDR3 is CASSPTGTTGETQYF. The CDR3 DNA reads TGCGCCAGCAGCCCGACCGGGACTACCGGGGAGACCCAGTACTTC.

Here the CDR3 reads CASTKQDPGLEGTQYF. CDR3 DNA: TGTGCCAGCACCAAACAGGATCCGGGCCTCGAAGGGACCCAGTACTTC. This chain uses TRBV11-2 with TRBJ2-5; D possibly corresponds to TRBD1 (5 bases). The CDR3 covers 16 residues. V was cut by 7 bases and J by 7 bases, with 25 bases left in between. Germline CDR1 reads SGHAT; CDR2 reads FQNNGV. Full variable domain (remainder filled in from reference TRBV11-2 and TRBJ2-5): EAGVAQSPRYKIIEKRQSVAFWCNPISGHATLYWYQQILGQGPKLLIQFQNNGVVDDSQLPKDRFSAERLKGVDSTLKIQPAKLEDSAVYLCASTKQDPGLEGTQYFGPGTRLLVL.

V and J are TRBV7-2 and TRBJ1-1; possibly TRBD1 for D (5 bases). The CDR3 length is 14 residues. V was clipped by 2 bases and J by 2 bases, with 9 bases between them. Germline lookup yields CDR1 SGHTA and CDR2 FQGNSA. CDR3 DNA sequence: TGTGCCAGCAGCTTATCCGGGACTAACACTGAAGCTTTCTTT. Protein sequence: CASSLSGTNTEAFF.

This sequence joins TRBV30 and TRBJ2-7, with D possibly matching TRBD2 (6 bases). Germline V gene sequence: CDR1 GTSNPN, CDR2 SVGIG (reference sequence). The CDR3 runs to 13 residues. V lost 3 bases to trimming and J lost 4 bases, with 13 bases between them. CDR3 in amino acids: CAWRRRAYYEQYF. The CDR3 DNA reads TGTGCCTGGAGAAGGAGGGCATATTACGAGCAGTACTTC.

The chain has TRBV7-2 and TRBJ2-5; D gene ambiguous. Looked up from germline, CDR1 is SGHTA and CDR2 is FQGNSA. Between the trimmed V and J ends, which lost 5 bases and 3 bases, there was a span of 7 bases. This CDR3 has 12 amino acids. The DNA of the CDR3 is TGTGCCAGCAGCCCCCGGGAAGAGACCCAGTACTTC. Encoded protein: CASSPREETQYF. The full variable domain, completed using reference TRBV7-2 and TRBJ2-5, is GAGVSQSPSNKVTEKGKDVELRCDPISGHTALYWYRQSLGQGLEFLIYFQGNSAPDKSGLPSDRFSAERTGGSVSTLTIQRTQQEDSAVYLCASSPREETQYFGPGTRLLVL.

The chain joins TRBV10-2 to TRBJ2-5, with 11 bases fitting TRBD2. Germline loops: CDR1 WSHSY, CDR2 SAAADI. V shed 3 bases, J shed 5 bases, and the junction held 8 bases outside the gene matches. The CDR3 extends over 16 amino acids. The CDR3 sequence is CASSEPGGTSGETQYF. CDR3 nucleotides: TGCGCCAGCAGTGAACCAGGGGGGACTAGCGGCGAGACCCAGTACTTC.

The V gene is TRBV4-2, the J gene TRBJ1-2, with D unclear. Germline assignment: CDR1 LGHNA and CDR2 YNFKEQ. Trimming took off 3 bases at V and 7 bases at J, with 9 bases between the two ends. This CDR3 contains 12 residues. CDR3 in amino acids: CASSQQAGGYTF. CDR3 sequence (DNA): TGTGCCAGCAGCCAGCAAGCGGGTGGCTACACCTTC.

This sequence joins TRBV20-1 and TRBJ2-7; 8 nucleotides agree with TRBD1. The CDR3 has 15 residues. Germline CDR1 reads DFQATT; CDR2 reads SNEGSKA (reference sequence). The J segment lost 6 bases and the V segment lost 3 bases, leaving 13 bases of the junction unmatched. CDR3 nucleotide sequence: TGCAGTGCTAGTTCTGCCGGGACAGGTTTCTCCGAGCAGTACTTC. It specifies CSASSAGTGFSEQYF.

This clone has a handful of counts. The CDR3 sequence is CSVDRGSTDTQYF. CDR3 in DNA: TGCAGCGTTGACAGGGGTTCGACAGATACGCAGTATTTT. The genes are TRBV29-1 and TRBJ2-3, with a tentative D call TRBD1 (6 bases). This CDR3 has 13 residues. Germline CDR1 is SQVTM and CDR2 is ANQGSEA. The ends were cut back, 3 bases at V and 3 bases at J, with 10 bases in the middle.

This chain joins TRBV28 and TRBJ2-7; possible D gene TRBD2, 6 bases. Germline values: CDR1 MDHEN, CDR2 SYDVKM. Trimming removed 5 bases at V and 6 bases at J, with 14 bases between. This CDR3 is built from 13 residues. As DNA, the CDR3 is TGTGCCAGCAGTCTGATCGGGGGAGTCGAGCAGTACTTC. Amino acids: CASSLIGGVEQYF.

V gene TRBV6-6 combines with J gene TRBJ2-1; D unclear. Germline V lookup: CDR1 MNHNY, CDR2 SVGAGI (reference sequence). CDR3 length: 14 residues. Trimming removed 0 bases at V and 8 bases at J, with 11 bases between. CDR3 in amino acids: CASSYSILEDEQFF. The CDR3 coding sequence is TGTGCCAGCAGTTACTCGATTCTAGAGGATGAGCAGTTCTTC.